This record looks at one TCR beta chain sequence and its context. Its antigen remains unknown. Germline CDR1 reads LNHDA; CDR2 reads SQIVND (reference sequence). V was trimmed by 2 bases and J by 7 bases, leaving 11 bases between them. This CDR3 is 14 amino acids long. Some clones are missing from TCRdb's copy, which holds only in-frame ones; the method was immunoSEQ multiplex PCR. The sample lists some 100,000 clones; about nine tenths were seen once. The data belong to a study of T cell responses to AZD1222 COVID-19 vaccine. The study, taken as a whole, reports: Only 5 or 6 people who got AZD1222 tested seropositive at baseline.

The rearrangement joins TRBV19 to TRBJ1-4; D possibly corresponds to TRBD1 (6 bases). The specimen comprised peripheral blood, sampled on day 0 of AZD1222 vaccination. The TCR was taken from an adult in good health. The CDR3: CASSITGMGEKLFF. The CDR3 DNA reads TGTGCCAGTAGTATAACAGGGATGGGTGAAAAACTGTTTTTT.